The 2 T cell receptor beta chains given below trace back to one sample, sequenced in a study of CD8 T cells in ankylosing spondylitis (dated by TCRdb to the late 2010s). Study-level results and caveats: A TCR beta motif of about 8 highly homologous amino acid variants appeared characteristic of blood from ankylosing spondylitis patients.

The antigens for these receptors are not known. The library came from 5' RACE. The run used an Illumina HiSeq 2500. Using fastp trimming at Q25 and MiXCR clonotype assembly, TCRdb reanalyzed the public sequencing data and kept in-frame beta chains. Duplicate CDR3 protein sequences are folded into a single record with the most common DNA and genes. The sample has fewer than 500,000 distinct CDR3 sequences on record, approximately 20% of them singletons. Clones ranked in the top ten supply around 16% of the sample. Sequencing was performed on blood, either unsorted or a sorted T cell fraction (not recorded which). All receptors derive from a male donor with ankylosing spondylitis.

This clonotype showed up just a few times. The CDR3 protein is CSARVGSYGYTF. The CDR3 DNA reads as TGCAGTGCTAGAGTAGGGTCCTATGGCTACACCTTC. V usage is TRBV20-1 and J usage is TRBJ1-2; unclear D gene. From germline, CDR1 is DFQATT and CDR2 SNEGSKA (reference sequence). The V end lost 1 base, the J end lost 4 bases, and 7 bases lay between the germline ends. The CDR3 has 12 amino acids.

V usage is TRBV20-1 and J usage is TRBJ2-1; 8 bases agree with TRBD1. J lost 4 bases, V lost 5 bases, and 13 bases had no gene match. The CDR3 loop spans 16 amino acids. Germline V lookup: CDR1 DFQATT, CDR2 SNEGSKA (reference sequence). The CDR3 is CSAQRTGWWAYNEQFF. The CDR3 DNA reads TGCAGTGCTCAAAGGACAGGGTGGTGGGCATACAATGAGCAGTTCTTC.